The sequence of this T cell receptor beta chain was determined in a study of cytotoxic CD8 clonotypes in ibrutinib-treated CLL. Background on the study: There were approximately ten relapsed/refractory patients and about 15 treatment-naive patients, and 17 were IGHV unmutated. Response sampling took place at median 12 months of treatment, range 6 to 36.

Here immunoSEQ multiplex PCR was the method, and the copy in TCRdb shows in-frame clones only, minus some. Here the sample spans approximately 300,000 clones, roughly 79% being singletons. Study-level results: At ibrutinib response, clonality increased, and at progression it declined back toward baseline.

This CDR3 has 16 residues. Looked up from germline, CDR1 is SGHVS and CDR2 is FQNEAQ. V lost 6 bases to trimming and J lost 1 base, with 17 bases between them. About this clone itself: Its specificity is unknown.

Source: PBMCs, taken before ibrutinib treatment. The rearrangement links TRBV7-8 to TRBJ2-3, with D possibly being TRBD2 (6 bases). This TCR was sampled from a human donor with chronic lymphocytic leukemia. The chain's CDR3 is CASRGDWERGTDTQYF. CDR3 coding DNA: TGTGCCAGCAGGGGGGACTGGGAGCGGGGCACAGATACGCAGTATTTT.